This T cell receptor beta chain derives from a study of blood T cell repertoires in COVID-19. Study information: Samples taken during acute and convalescent COVID-19 were collected in the United States, Italy and Spain. T cells, B-cell-depleted T cells, or PBMCs supplied cDNA or gDNA.

CDR1 is MDHEN and CDR2 is SYDVKM in the germline V gene. The CDR3 runs 14 residues. With 1 base clipped from V and 3 bases from J, the junction kept 2 bases outside the gene matches. A single count supports this clone. Assay: immunoSEQ multiplex PCR; the TCRdb copy retains only in-frame clones and omits some. The sample has 55,000 to 70,000 clones, 91% seen once. This rearrangement joins TRBV28 to TRBJ2-7; TRBD1 agrees at 8 bases. The source of this sequence is a man aged 60-69 years with acute or convalescent COVID-19. The sample was peripheral blood. This CDR3 reads CASSLYGTGYEQYF. CDR3 nucleotides: TGTGCCAGCAGTTTATACGGGACAGGCTACGAGCAGTACTTC.